Sequencing of this T cell receptor (beta chain) was carried out in a study of regulatory T cells in long-lasting Graves disease. The overall study: Patients newly diagnosed with Graves' had been on antithyroid drugs for under 3 months. Findings and limits, study-wide: Those with persistent Graves' had less TCR diversity than newly diagnosed patients.

CDR1 is DFQATT, CDR2 SNEGSKA, per germline (reference sequence). V gave up 5 bases and J gave up 5 bases, with 16 bases separating them. This CDR3 is built from 14 residues. Time point: newly diagnosed GD, antithyroid drugs for less than 3 months. RNA from PBMCs was the source of the TCR library. According to the study, TCR beta libraries were built with iRepertoire HTBI primers and CDR3-region Arm-PCR. TCRdb re-derived calls from the multiplex PCR reads in MiXCR, one entry per CDR3 protein. Among about 620,000 distinct CDR3 sequences listed, approximately 15% were seen once. This clonotype has a count of ten or more. What it binds is not known. The same data also contributed to another study, on T cells in Graves' hyperthyroidism and ophthalmopathy. That work contributes: Primed by the HTBI set, a first-round RT-PCR was run on the TCR CDR3.

The V and J genes are TRBV20-1 and TRBJ1-5; D is uncertain. Source: peripheral blood mononuclear cells (PBMCs), taken at new diagnosis, from a patient treated with antithyroid drugs. This TCR was sampled from a woman aged 25 to 39 with Graves disease. This CDR3 is CSASDDPEHQPQHF. The CDR3 bases are TGCAGTGCTTCAGACGACCCGGAGCATCAGCCCCAGCATTTT.